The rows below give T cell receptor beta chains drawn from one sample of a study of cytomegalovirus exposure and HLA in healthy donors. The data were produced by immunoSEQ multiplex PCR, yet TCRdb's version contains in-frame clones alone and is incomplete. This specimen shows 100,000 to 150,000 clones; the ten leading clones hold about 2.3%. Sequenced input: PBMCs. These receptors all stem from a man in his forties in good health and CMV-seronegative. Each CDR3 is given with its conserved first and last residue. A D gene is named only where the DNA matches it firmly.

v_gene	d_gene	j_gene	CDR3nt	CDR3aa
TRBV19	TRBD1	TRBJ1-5	TGTGCCAGTAGTGCCGGGACAGGGAGAAATCAGCCCCAGCATTTT	CASSAGTGRNQPQHF
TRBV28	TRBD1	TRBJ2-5	TGTGCCAGCAGTTCGCCCCAGAGGACAGGACAAGAGACCCAGTACTTC	CASSSPQRTGQETQYF
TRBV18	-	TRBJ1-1	TGTGCCAGCTCGCCCCAAACAGCGAACACTGAAGCTTTCTTT	CASSPQTANTEAFF
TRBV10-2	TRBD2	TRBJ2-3	TGCGCCAGCAGGAAAACACCGGGACTAGCGGGAAAGGCAGATACGCAGTATTTT	CASRKTPGLAGKADTQYF
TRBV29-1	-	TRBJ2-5	TGCAGCGTTCTTTCGGGGGAAGAGACCCAGTACTTC	CSVLSGEETQYF
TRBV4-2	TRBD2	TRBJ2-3	TGTGCCAGCAGCCAAGATTGGGGACTAGCGGGATCCGAGGGGACCACAGATACGCAGTATTTT	CASSQDWGLAGSEGTTDTQYF
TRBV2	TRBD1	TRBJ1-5	TGTGCCAGCAGAAGACAGGGGACCGATCAGCCCCAGCATTTT	CASRRQGTDQPQHF
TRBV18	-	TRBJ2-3	TGTGCCAGCTCATCCCTTAGCCCAGATACGCAGTATTTT	CASSSLSPDTQYF
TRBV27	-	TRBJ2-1	TGTGCCAGCAGGGGAGCTGGCAATGAGCAGTTCTTC	CASRGAGNEQFF
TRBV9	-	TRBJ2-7	TGTGCCAGCAGCGGACGCAGGGGTTCCTACGAGCAGTACTTC	CASSGRRGSYEQYF
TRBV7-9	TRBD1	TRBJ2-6	TGTGCCAGCAGCTCTCCAATGGACAGGTTCTCTGGGGCCAACGTCCTGACTTTC	CASSSPMDRFSGANVLTF
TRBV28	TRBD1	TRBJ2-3	TGTGCCAGCCTCGGCCCCGTGGGGACAGGCTTCACAGATACGCAGTATTTT	CASLGPVGTGFTDTQYF
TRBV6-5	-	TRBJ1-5	TGTGCCAGCAGTAAGGGACACAGCAATCAGCCCCAGCATTTT	CASSKGHSNQPQHF
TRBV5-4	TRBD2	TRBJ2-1	TGTGCCAGCAGCCCCAGGACTAGTTACAATGAGCAGTTCTTC	CASSPRTSYNEQFF
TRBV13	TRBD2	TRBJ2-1	TGTGCCAGCAGCTTAGTAACTAGCGGGAGAAGAAGGAAGTTCTTC	CASSLVTSGRRRKFF
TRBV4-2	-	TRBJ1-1	TGTGCCAGCAGCCGTGGGGGGGCAGGGGCCAACACTGAAGCTTTCTTT	CASSRGGAGANTEAFF
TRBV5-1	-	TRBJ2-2	TGCGCCAGCAGCTTTTTTACAGGCGAAACCGGGGAGCTGTTTTTT	CASSFFTGETGELFF
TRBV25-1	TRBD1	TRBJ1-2	TGTGCCAGCAGTGAACCGGGACAGGGTCTGTGGGGCTACACCTTC	CASSEPGQGLWGYTF
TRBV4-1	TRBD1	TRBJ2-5	TGCGCCAGCAGCCCAGCCGGGACAGGCCAAGAGACCCAGTACTTC	CASSPAGTGQETQYF
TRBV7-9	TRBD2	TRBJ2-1	TGTGCCAGCAGCTTCAGCGGGGGGCTTAGGGATGAGCAGTTCTTC	CASSFSGGLRDEQFF
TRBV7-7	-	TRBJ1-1	TGTGCTAGCAGCTTAACAGCAGACACTGAAGCTTTCTTT	CASSLTADTEAFF
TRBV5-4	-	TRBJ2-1	TGTGCCAGCAGTTCTCTAACCTCAGGGTCGGGTAATGAGCAGTTCTTC	CASSSLTSGSGNEQFF
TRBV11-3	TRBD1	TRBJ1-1	TGTGCCAGCAGCCAGAGTGGGACAGGGGGCTACACTGAAGCTTTCTTT	CASSQSGTGGYTEAFF